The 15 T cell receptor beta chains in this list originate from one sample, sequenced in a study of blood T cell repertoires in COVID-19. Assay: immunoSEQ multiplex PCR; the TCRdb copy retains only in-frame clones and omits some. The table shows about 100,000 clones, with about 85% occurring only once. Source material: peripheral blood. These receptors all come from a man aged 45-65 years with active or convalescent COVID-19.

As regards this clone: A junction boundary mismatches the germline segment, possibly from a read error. CDR3 loop: CASSTTGGNEQFF. CDR3 in DNA: TGTGCTAGCAGCACAACAGGGGGCAATGAGCAGTTCTTC. V is TRBV7-7 and J is TRBJ2-1; 8 bases align to TRBD1. The length of the CDR3 is 13 residues. Germline CDR1 reads SSHAT; CDR2 reads FNYEAQ (reference sequence).

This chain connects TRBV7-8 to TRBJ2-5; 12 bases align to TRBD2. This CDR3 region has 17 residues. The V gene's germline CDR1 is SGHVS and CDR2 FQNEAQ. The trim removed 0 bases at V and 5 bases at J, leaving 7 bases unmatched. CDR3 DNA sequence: TGTGCCAGCAGCTTAGCGAGACTAGCGGGAGTCTGGGAGACCCAGTACTTC. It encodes CASSLARLAGVWETQYF.

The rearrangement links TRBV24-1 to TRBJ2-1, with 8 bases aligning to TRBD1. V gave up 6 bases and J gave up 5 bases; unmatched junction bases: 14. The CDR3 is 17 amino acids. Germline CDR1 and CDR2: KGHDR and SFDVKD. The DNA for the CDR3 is TGTGCCACCAGTCCAACCCCTCCGACAGGGGAGCACAATGAGCAGTTCTTC. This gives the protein CATSPTPPTGEHNEQFF.

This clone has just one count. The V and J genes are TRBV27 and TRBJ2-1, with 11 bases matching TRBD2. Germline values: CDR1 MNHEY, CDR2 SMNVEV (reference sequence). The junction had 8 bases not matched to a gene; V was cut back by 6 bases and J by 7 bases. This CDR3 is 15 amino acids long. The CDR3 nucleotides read TGTGCCAGCAGAAACCTAGCGGGAGGTAAGAATGAGCAGTTCTTC. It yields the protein CASRNLAGGKNEQFF.

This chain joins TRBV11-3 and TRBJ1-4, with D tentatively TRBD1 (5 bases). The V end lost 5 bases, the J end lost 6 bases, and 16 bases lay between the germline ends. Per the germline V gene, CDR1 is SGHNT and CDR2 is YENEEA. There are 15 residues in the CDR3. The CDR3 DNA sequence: TGTGCCAGCAGCCCTACGGTCGGGGGAGATGAAAAACTGTTTTTT. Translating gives CASSPTVGGDEKLFF. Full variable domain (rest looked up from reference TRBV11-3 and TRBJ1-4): EAGVVQSPRYKIIEKKQPVAFWCNPISGHNTLYWYLQNLGQGPELLIRYENEEAVDDSQLPKDRFSAERLKGVDSTLKIQPAELGDSAVYLCASSPTVGGDEKLFFGSGTQLSVL.

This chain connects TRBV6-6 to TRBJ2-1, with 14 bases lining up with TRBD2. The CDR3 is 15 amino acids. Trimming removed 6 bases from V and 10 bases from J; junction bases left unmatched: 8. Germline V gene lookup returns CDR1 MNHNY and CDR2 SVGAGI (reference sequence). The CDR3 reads CASSPPGLAGEEQFF. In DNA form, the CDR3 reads TGTGCCAGCAGCCCCCCGGGACTAGCGGGAGAAGAGCAGTTCTTC.

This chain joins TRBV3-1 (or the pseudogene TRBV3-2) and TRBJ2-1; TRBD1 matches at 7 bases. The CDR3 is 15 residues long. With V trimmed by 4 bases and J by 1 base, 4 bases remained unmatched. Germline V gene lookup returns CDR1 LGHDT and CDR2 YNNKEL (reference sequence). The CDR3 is CASSPGQLSYNEQFF. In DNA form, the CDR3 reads TGTGCCAGCAGCCCGGGACAGCTATCCTACAATGAGCAGTTCTTC.

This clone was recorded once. This chain's CDR3 is CASSIGLVGLAEETQYF. The CDR3 region has the DNA TGCGCCAGCAGCATCGGACTCGTGGGACTAGCGGAAGAGACCCAGTACTTC. V and J are TRBV5-1 and TRBJ2-5; TRBD2 aligns across 11 bases. The CDR3 length is 17 residues. Trimming at V came to 4 bases and at J to 3 bases, leaving 11 bases not matched to a gene. Germline CDR1 reads SGHRS; CDR2 reads YFSETQ.

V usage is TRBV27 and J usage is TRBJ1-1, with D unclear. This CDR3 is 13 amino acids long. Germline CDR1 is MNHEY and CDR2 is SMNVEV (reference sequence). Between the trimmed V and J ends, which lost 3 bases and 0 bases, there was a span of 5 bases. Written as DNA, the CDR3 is TGTGCCAGCAGTTTCCAGATGAACACTGAAGCTTTCTTT. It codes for CASSFQMNTEAFF.

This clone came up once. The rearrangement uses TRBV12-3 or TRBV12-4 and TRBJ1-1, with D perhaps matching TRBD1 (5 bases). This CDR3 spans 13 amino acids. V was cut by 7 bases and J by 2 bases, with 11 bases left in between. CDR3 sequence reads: CASNPTVNTEAFF. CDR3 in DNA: TGTGCCAGCAACCCGACAGTTAACACTGAAGCTTTCTTT.

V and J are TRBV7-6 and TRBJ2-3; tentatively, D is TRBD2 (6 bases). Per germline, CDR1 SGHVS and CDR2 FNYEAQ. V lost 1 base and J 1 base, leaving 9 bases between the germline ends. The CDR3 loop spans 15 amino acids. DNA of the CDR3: TGTGCCAGCAGCTTAGGGAGGGGAGGCACAGATACGCAGTATTTT. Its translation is CASSLGRGGTDTQYF.

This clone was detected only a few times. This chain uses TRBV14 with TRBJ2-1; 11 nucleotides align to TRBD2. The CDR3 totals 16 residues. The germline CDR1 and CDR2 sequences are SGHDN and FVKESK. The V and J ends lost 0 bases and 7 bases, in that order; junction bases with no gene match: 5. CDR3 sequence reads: CASSQEALAGANEQFF. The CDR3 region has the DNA TGTGCCAGCAGCCAAGAAGCACTAGCGGGAGCAAATGAGCAGTTCTTC. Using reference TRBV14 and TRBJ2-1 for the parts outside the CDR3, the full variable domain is EAGVTQFPSHSVIEKGQTVTLRCDPISGHDNLYWYRRVMGKEIKFLLHFVKESKQDESGMPNNRFLAERTGGTYSTLKVQPAELEDSGVYFCASSQEALAGANEQFFGPGTRLTVL.

The chain's CDR3 is CASSSDLGPTEAFF. The CDR3 DNA is TGTGCCAGCAGTAGCGACCTGGGTCCCACTGAAGCTTTCTTT. The chain carries TRBV2 and TRBJ1-1, with D unresolved. Trimming took off 5 bases at V and 4 bases at J, with 14 bases between the two ends. The length of the CDR3 is 14 residues. The germline CDR1 and CDR2 sequences are SNHLY and FYNNEI.

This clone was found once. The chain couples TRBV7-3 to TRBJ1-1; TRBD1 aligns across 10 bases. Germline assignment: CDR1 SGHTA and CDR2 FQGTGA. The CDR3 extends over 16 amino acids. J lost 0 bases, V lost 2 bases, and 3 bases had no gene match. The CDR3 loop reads CASSLRTGGLNTEAFF. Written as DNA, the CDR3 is TGTGCCAGCAGCTTACGGACAGGGGGTTTGAACACTGAAGCTTTCTTT.

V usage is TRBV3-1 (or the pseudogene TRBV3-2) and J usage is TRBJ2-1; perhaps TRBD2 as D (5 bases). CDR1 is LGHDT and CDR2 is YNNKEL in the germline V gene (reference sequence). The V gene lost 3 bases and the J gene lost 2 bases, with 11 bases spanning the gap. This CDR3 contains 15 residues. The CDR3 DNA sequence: TGTGCCAGCAGCCAGCCGGGATCCACCTACAATGAGCAGTTCTTC. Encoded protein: CASSQPGSTYNEQFF.